This T cell receptor (beta chain) was found in a study of blood T cell repertoires in COVID-19. Study details: T cells, B-cell-depleted T cells, or PBMCs supplied cDNA or gDNA.

Trimming took off 5 bases at V and 10 bases at J, with 20 bases between the two ends. The germline gives CDR1 KGHDR, CDR2 SFDVKD. There are 15 residues in the CDR3. Clinical history reported by participants formed the basis on which cohorts were assigned. Symptom resolution, clearance, or two negative PCRs marked the recovered donors of Cohort 3. The count of this clone is one. Per the authors' pipeline: Reference gene primer amplification gave estimated nucleated cell counts. Sequencing was performed with immunoSEQ multiplex PCR; in TCRdb, only in-frame clones are kept and a portion is missing. V and J calls and clone size come straight from that table; D and trimming were deduced from the DNA. The table shows 150,000 to 200,000 clones, with about 90% occurring only once.

Sequencing used PBMCs or T cells enriched from blood (not recorded which). This rearrangement joins TRBV24-1 to TRBJ2-1; D not resolved. This sequence was found in a woman aged 18-29 years who had recovered from COVID-19. Here the CDR3 reads CATSALVDGGAEQFF. CDR3 nucleotide sequence: TGTGCCACCAGTGCCCTGGTTGACGGCGGTGCCGAGCAGTTCTTC.